This T cell receptor (beta chain) was documented in a study of sequential checkpoint blockade in melanoma. Repertoires were generated with immunoSEQ multiplex PCR, while TCRdb's copy carries only in-frame clones and drops some. The sample holds 40,000 or so clones, about nine tenths seen once. As for treatment: randomized to nivolumab then ipilimumab (arm A) or the reverse (arm B). DNA-damaging chemotherapy had not been given to any patient beforehand. Live CD3+CD8+ CD19− CD56− cells were sorted from PBMCs. CDR1 MNHEY and CDR2 SMNVEV come from the germline V gene (reference sequence). There are 14 residues in the CDR3. A word on this clone: Sequence at one end of the junction differs from germline and may be a read error.

This sequence was found in a human donor with melanoma. The material was CD8+ T cells sorted from blood (inferred from file names), obtained from a patient given nivolumab and ipilimumab in sequence. This chain connects TRBV27 to TRBJ2-5, with 7 positions matching TRBD1. This CDR3 is CASRISDRIYEQHF. CDR3 DNA: TGTGCCAGCAGAATATCGGACAGGATCTACGAGCAGCACTTC.